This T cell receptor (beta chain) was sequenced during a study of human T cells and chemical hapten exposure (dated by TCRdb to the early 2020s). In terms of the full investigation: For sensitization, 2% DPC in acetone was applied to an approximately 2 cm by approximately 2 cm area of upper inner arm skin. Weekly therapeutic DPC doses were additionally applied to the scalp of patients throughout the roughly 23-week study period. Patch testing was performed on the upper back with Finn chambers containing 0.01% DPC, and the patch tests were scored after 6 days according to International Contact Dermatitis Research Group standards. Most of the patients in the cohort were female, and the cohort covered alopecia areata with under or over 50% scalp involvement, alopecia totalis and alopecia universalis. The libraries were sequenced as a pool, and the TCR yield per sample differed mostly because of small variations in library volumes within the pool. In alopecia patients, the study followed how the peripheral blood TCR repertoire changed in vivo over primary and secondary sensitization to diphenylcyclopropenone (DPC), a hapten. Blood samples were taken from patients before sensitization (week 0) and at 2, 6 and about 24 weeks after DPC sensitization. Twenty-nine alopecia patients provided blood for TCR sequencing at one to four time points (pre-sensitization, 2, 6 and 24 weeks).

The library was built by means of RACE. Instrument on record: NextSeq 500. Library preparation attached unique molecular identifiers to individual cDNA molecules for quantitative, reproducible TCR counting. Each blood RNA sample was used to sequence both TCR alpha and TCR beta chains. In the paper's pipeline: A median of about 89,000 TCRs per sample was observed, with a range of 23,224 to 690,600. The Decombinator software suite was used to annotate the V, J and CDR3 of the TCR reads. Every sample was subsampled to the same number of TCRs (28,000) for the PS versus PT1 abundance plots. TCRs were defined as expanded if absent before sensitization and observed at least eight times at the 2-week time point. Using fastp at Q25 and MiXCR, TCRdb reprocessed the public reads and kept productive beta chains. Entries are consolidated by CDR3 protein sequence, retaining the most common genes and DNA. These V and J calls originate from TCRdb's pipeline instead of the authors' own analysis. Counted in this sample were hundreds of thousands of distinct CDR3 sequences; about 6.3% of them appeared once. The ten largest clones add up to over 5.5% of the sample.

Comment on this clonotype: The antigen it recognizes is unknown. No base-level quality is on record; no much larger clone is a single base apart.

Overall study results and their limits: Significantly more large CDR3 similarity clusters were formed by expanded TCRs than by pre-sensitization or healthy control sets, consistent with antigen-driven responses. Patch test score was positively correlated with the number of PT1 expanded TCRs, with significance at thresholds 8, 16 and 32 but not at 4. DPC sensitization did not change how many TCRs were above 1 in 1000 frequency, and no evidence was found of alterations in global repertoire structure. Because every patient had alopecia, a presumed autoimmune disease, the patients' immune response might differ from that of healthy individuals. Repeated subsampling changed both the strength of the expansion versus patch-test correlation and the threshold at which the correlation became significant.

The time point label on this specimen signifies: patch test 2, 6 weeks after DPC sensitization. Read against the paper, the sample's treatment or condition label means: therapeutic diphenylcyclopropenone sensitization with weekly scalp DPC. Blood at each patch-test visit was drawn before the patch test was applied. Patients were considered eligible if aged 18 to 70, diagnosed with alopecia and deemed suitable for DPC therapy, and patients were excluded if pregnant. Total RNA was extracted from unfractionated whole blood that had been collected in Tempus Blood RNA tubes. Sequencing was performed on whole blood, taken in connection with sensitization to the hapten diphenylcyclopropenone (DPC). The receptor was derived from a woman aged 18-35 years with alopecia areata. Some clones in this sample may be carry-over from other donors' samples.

The nucleotide sequence is given as TGCGCCAGCAGCCGGAATAGCGGGGGGACAGATACGCAGTATTTT. This translates into CASSRNSGGTDTQYF. The rearrangement joined TRBV5-1 to TRBJ2-3, with 10 bases in between that match TRBD2. The germline V end is reduced by 4 bases and the J end by 3 bases; junction bases left unmatched: 5. From the cysteine up to the phenylalanine, the CDR3 has a length of 15 residues. The DNA shown is the 45-base CDR3, in frame from base 1. CDR1 and CDR2 were assigned from the germline V gene as SGHRS and YFSETQ. Supplemented by the reference TRBV5-1 and TRBJ2-3 proteins around the CDR3, the complete variable domain is KAGVTQTPRYLIKTRGQQVTLSCSPISGHRSVSWYQQTPGQGLQFLFEYFSETQRNKGNFPGRFSGRQFSNSRSEMNVSTLELGDSALYLCASSRNSGGTDTQYFGPGTRLTVL.